The rows below give T cell receptor beta chains drawn from one sample of a study of blood T cell repertoires in COVID-19. Profiled with immunoSEQ multiplex PCR; TCRdb holds only in-frame clones, not every one. The table lists about 27,000 clones, just over 85% of them singletons. Sequenced input: peripheral blood. These receptors were collected from a woman in her forties or fifties with active COVID-19. CDR3s include the opening cysteine and the closing phenylalanine or tryptophan. The D gene is left open where the match is weak. Clone size appears in some rows only: once, few, many, or a class for an expanded clone.

14 NA TRBJ2-7 NA TRBV6-5 CASSRQPSSYEQYF TGTGCCAGCAGCCGACAACCCAGCTCCTACGAGCAGTACTTC
16 NA TRBJ2-7 NA TRBV5-4 CASSPTFTAVPYEQYF TGTGCCAGCAGCCCCACCTTTACAGCGGTCCCCTACGAGCAGTACTTC
16 NA TRBJ2-1 NA TRBV11-1 CASSLKRPQTNNEQFF TGTGCCAGCAGCTTGAAACGGCCCCAGACTAACAATGAGCAGTTCTTC
13 NA TRBJ2-7 NA TRBV28 CASSYREGDEQYF TGTGCCAGCAGTTATAGGGAGGGGGACGAGCAGTACTTC
15 TRBD1 TRBJ2-1 NA TRBV5-4 CASSLDRGNYNEQFF TGTGCCAGCAGCTTGGACAGGGGGAACTACAATGAGCAGTTCTTC
15 NA TRBJ2-7 NA TRBV28 CASSLGRGRGNEQYF TGTGCCAGCAGTTTAGGAAGGGGGAGGGGAAACGAGCAGTACTTC
14 TRBD1 TRBJ1-5 few TRBV2 CATRGTGGPQPQHF TGTGCCACTAGGGGGACAGGGGGTCCTCAGCCCCAGCATTTT
16 NA TRBJ2-1 NA TRBV27 CASSRWDGGLYNEQFF TGTGCCAGCAGTAGATGGGACGGGGGACTTTACAATGAGCAGTTCTTC
16 NA TRBJ2-3 NA TRBV7-9 CASSLEGLASTDTQYF TGTGCCAGCAGCTTAGAAGGACTGGCTAGCACAGATACGCAGTATTTT
14 TRBD1 TRBJ2-3 NA TRBV2 CASIRDRFTDTQYF TGTGCCAGCATTCGGGACAGATTCACAGATACGCAGTATTTT
12 NA TRBJ2-1 NA TRBV24-1 CATSDPGNEQFF TGTGCCACCAGTGACCCGGGCAATGAGCAGTTCTTC
15 NA TRBJ1-2 NA TRBV10-1 CASSESRGGLSGYTF TGCGCCAGCAGTGAGTCGAGGGGAGGGCTGTCTGGCTACACCTTC
14 TRBD1 TRBJ2-5 NA TRBV6-5 CASSYVRGRETQYF TGTGCCAGCAGTTACGTCAGGGGGCGGGAGACCCAGTACTTC
12 NA TRBJ2-7 few TRBV28 CASRKDSYEQYF TGTGCCAGCAGAAAAGACAGTTACGAGCAGTACTTC
15 TRBD2 TRBJ2-2 NA TRBV14 CASSRTSGPLGELFF TGTGCCAGCAGCCGAACTAGCGGACCTTTAGGGGAGCTGTTTTTT
16 TRBD1 TRBJ2-7 NA TRBV19 CASSNNPGTGHYEQYF TGTGCCAGTAGTAACAATCCCGGGACAGGACACTACGAGCAGTACTTC
14 NA TRBJ2-3 NA TRBV18 CASSLTNPTDTQYF TGTGCCAGCTCACTAACAAATCCCACAGATACGCAGTATTTT
15 NA TRBJ1-1 NA TRBV30 CAWSVYRVMNTEAFF TGTGCCTGGAGTGTCTACAGGGTTATGAACACTGAAGCTTTCTTT
15 NA TRBJ2-6 NA TRBV18 CASSPGLSGANVLTF TGTGCCAGCTCACCGGGACTCTCTGGGGCCAACGTCCTGACTTTC
17 NA TRBJ1-4 NA TRBV2 CASSSQLGQTTNEKLFF TGTGCCAGCAGTTCACAACTCGGACAGACAACTAATGAAAAACTGTTTTTT
14 NA TRBJ2-4 once TRBV6-5 CASSYGDNKNIQYF TGTGCCAGCAGTTATGGGGACAACAAAAACATTCAGTACTTC
12 NA TRBJ2-1 NA TRBV30 CAWSVVANEQFF TGTGCCTGGAGTGTAGTAGCGAATGAGCAGTTCTTC
15 TRBD1 TRBJ2-2 NA TRBV30 CAWSVQGTGTGELFF TGTGCCTGGAGTGTACAAGGGACAGGAACCGGGGAGCTGTTTTTT
16 NA TRBJ2-2 NA TRBV28 CASSLGGGTLTGELFF TGTGCCAGCAGTTTGGGCGGGGGCACGTTAACCGGGGAGCTGTTTTTT
14 TRBD2 TRBJ2-5 NA TRBV5-4 CASSNAPGGETQYF TGTGCCAGCAGCAACGCCCCGGGAGGAGAGACCCAGTACTTC
12 NA TRBJ2-1 once TRBV7-8 CASSTYRNEQFF TGTGCCAGCAGCACCTACAGAAATGAGCAGTTCTTC
15 TRBD2 TRBJ2-7 NA TRBV6-1 CASSEVSAGAYEQYF TGTGCCAGCAGTGAAGTTTCAGCGGGAGCCTACGAGCAGTACTTC
12 NA TRBJ1-5 once TRBV23-1 CASRGSYQPQHF TGCGCCAGCAGGGGCTCCTATCAGCCCCAGCATTTT
13 NA TRBJ1-1 NA TRBV2 CASSGMEGTEAFF TGTGCCAGCAGTGGGATGGAGGGCACTGAAGCTTTCTTT
15 NA TRBJ2-3 NA TRBV2 CASKNFHRRTDTQYF TGTGCCAGCAAAAATTTTCACAGACGCACAGATACGCAGTATTTT
13 NA TRBJ2-2 NA TRBV28 CASSHSNTGELFF TGTGCCAGCAGTCACAGTAACACCGGGGAGCTGTTTTTT